The 31 T cell receptor beta chains in this list originate from one sample, sequenced in a study of blood T cell repertoires in COVID-19. TCRdb keeps only in-frame clones here, not all; method: immunoSEQ multiplex PCR. The sample has fewer than 350,000 clones, around four fifths seen once. The source material was peripheral blood. The receptors were gathered from a woman aged 50 to 60 with active or convalescent COVID-19.

This clone was detected a few times. The chain links TRBV5-1 to TRBJ2-1; 8 positions match TRBD2. Germline V CDR1 and CDR2: SGHRS, YFSETQ. This CDR3 contains 16 residues. The V gene end was trimmed by 0 bases and the J gene end by 2 bases; junction bases not matched to a gene: 4. CDR3 amino acids: CASSLEVGGAYNEQFF. CDR3 coding DNA: TGCGCCAGCAGCTTGGAAGTCGGGGGGGCCTACAATGAGCAGTTCTTC.

CDR3 sequence (DNA): TGTGCCAGCAGCTCAGGACGGGGCTCTGGAAACACCATATATTTT. It is translated as CASSSGRGSGNTIYF. V gene TRBV7-2 combines with J gene TRBJ1-3; D ambiguous. Germline V gene data show CDR1 as SGHTA and CDR2 as FQGNSA. The V end was cut by 4 bases, the J end by 0 bases, with 10 bases between. This CDR3 is built from 15 residues.

The gene calls are TRBV5-1 and TRBJ2-1; the D is unclear. This CDR3 comprises 13 residues. The V gene's germline CDR1 is SGHRS and CDR2 YFSETQ. V was pared by 1 base and J by 5 bases, with 7 bases between. The CDR3 region has the DNA TGCGCCAGCAGCTTGCACCGGGACAATGAGCAGTTCTTC. It encodes CASSLHRDNEQFF.

This chain uses TRBV24-1 with TRBJ2-1; possibly TRBD1 for D (6 bases). The CDR3 is 12 amino acids. V was clipped by 7 bases and J by 10 bases, with 13 bases between them. CDR1 KGHDR and CDR2 SFDVKD come from the germline V gene. The CDR3: CATRALTGEQFF. The CDR3 bases are TGTGCCACCAGGGCCTTAACAGGGGAGCAGTTCTTC.

V and J are TRBV9 and TRBJ2-3; maybe TRBD2 (7 bases). Trimming removed 0 bases from V and 7 bases from J, with 15 bases in between. CDR3 length equals 15 residues. Germline V gene lookup returns CDR1 SGDLS and CDR2 YYNGEE. CDR3 loop: CASSVGEGEAHTQYF. DNA of the CDR3: TGTGCCAGCAGCGTAGGGGAGGGGGAGGCGCATACGCAGTATTTT.

V is TRBV11-2 and J is TRBJ2-7; D perhaps matches TRBD2 (6 bases). V lost 5 bases to trimming and J lost 5 bases, with 16 bases between them. The germline CDR1 and CDR2 sequences are SGHAT and FQNNGV. The CDR3 has 14 amino acids. The CDR3 spells CASSPLSGLNEQYF. CDR3 in DNA: TGTGCCAGCAGCCCCCTGAGCGGGCTCAACGAGCAGTACTTC.

The genes are TRBV7-7 and TRBJ2-3; tentatively, D is TRBD2 (5 bases). This CDR3 has 16 residues. V lost 0 bases and J 0 bases, leaving 10 bases between the germline ends. Germline V CDR1 and CDR2: SSHAT, FNYEAQ (reference sequence). The CDR3 loop is CASSLAFGGSTDTQYF. CDR3 in DNA: TGTGCCAGCAGCTTAGCGTTCGGCGGGAGCACAGATACGCAGTATTTT.

This clone appeared once. This chain uses TRBV7-9 with TRBJ1-1; 9 nucleotides align to TRBD1. The V gene end was trimmed by 5 bases and the J gene end by 0 bases; junction bases not matched to a gene: 4. Germline-derived CDR1 and CDR2 are SEHNR and FQNEAQ (reference sequence). This CDR3 comprises 15 residues. The chain's CDR3 is CASSAGQGLNTEAFF. The CDR3 DNA reads as TGTGCCAGCAGCGCCGGACAGGGGCTGAACACTGAAGCTTTCTTT.

The chain couples TRBV30 to TRBJ2-2; tentative D call: TRBD1 (5 bases). V was shortened by 8 bases and J by 7 bases, with 11 bases between the two germline ends. This CDR3 contains 11 residues. Germline values: CDR1 GTSNPN, CDR2 SVGIG (reference sequence). The CDR3 sequence: CAGPGLGELFF. DNA for the CDR3: TGTGCCGGCCCAGGGCTCGGGGAGCTGTTTTTT.

This clone was observed a few times. The chain couples TRBV30 to TRBJ2-7; possibly TRBD2 for D (6 bases). CDR3 length: 13 residues. Germline values: CDR1 GTSNPN, CDR2 SVGIG (reference sequence). V was cut by 5 bases and J by 1 base, with 12 bases left in between. The CDR3 bases are TGTGCCTGGTCTCTGACTAGGTCCTACGAGCAGTACTTC. This translates into CAWSLTRSYEQYF.

The chain links TRBV19 to TRBJ1-3, with no clear D. This CDR3 contains 14 residues. V lost 5 bases and J lost 0, with 8 bases in between. The V gene's germline CDR1 is LNHDA and CDR2 SQIVND (reference sequence). The CDR3 DNA reads as TGTGCCAGTAGTTCGAGGTTCTCTGGAAACACCATATATTTT. This gives the protein CASSSRFSGNTIYF.

The chain combines TRBV2 with TRBJ2-5; 7 bases are a match to TRBD1. Germline CDR1 and CDR2: SNHLY and FYNNEI. This CDR3 has 14 amino acids. V was clipped by 1 base and J by 5 bases; unmatched bases: 4. The CDR3 coding sequence is TGTGCCAGCAGTGAAGGAAGGGGGCGGGAGACCCAGTACTTC. Protein sequence: CASSEGRGRETQYF.

This chain's CDR3 is CAWSREAGGPSRSYNEQFF. CDR3 nucleotide sequence: TGTGCCTGGAGCCGCGAGGCGGGAGGGCCCTCGAGGTCCTACAATGAGCAGTTCTTC. This rearrangement joins TRBV30 to TRBJ2-1; the match to TRBD2 covers 9 bases. The V segment lost 3 bases and the J segment 1 base; nucleotides outside the gene matches: 16. The CDR3 spans 19 residues. CDR1 is GTSNPN, CDR2 SVGIG, per germline (reference sequence).

The chain has TRBV11-1 and TRBJ2-3; 9 bases line up with TRBD1. Germline trimming cut 5 bases from V and 4 bases from J; bases unmatched to any gene: 7. The CDR3 has 15 amino acids. CDR1 is SGHAT and CDR2 is FQDESV in the germline V gene (reference sequence). CDR3 DNA sequence: TGTGCCAGCAGCGCCGGGACAGGGATCGCAGATACGCAGTATTTT. Protein: CASSAGTGIADTQYF.

This rearrangement joins TRBV28 to TRBJ1-2, with D possibly matching TRBD1 (5 bases). V lost 5 bases to trimming and J lost 4 bases, with 8 bases between them. Germline V lookup: CDR1 MDHEN, CDR2 SYDVKM. The CDR3 extends over 12 amino acids. In DNA, the CDR3 is TGTGCCAGCAGTAGAGACAGCTATGGCTACACCTTC. Its translation: CASSRDSYGYTF.

There are many counts of this clone. The CDR3 protein is CASSYGTTNTGELFF. In nucleotides, the CDR3 is TGTGCCAGCAGTTACGGGACTACTAACACCGGGGAGCTGTTTTTT. This chain links TRBV6-2 or TRBV6-3 with TRBJ2-2, with 7 bases fitting TRBD2. Trimming at V came to 2 bases and at J to 2 bases, leaving 2 bases not matched to a gene. CDR1 MNHEY and CDR2 SVGEGT come from the germline V gene. The CDR3 loop spans 15 amino acids.

J is TRBJ2-2 and V is TRBV6-5; 9 bases line up with TRBD1. The CDR3 covers 14 residues. V was pared by 5 bases and J by 4 bases, with 2 bases of the junction left unmatched. The germline CDR1 and CDR2 sequences are MNHEY and SVGAGI. The CDR3 region has the DNA TGTGCCAGCAGTCCGACAGGGGGCACCGGGGAGCTGTTTTTT. It codes for CASSPTGGTGELFF.

The V and J genes are TRBV6-5 and TRBJ2-1, with a weak D call TRBD2 (6 bases). This CDR3 contains 15 residues. The germline gives CDR1 MNHEY, CDR2 SVGAGI. With 6 bases removed from V and 0 bases from J, the gap between germline ends came to 12 bases. This CDR3 reads CASSRDFDSYNEQFF. The CDR3 nucleotides are TGTGCCAGCAGCCGGGACTTTGACTCCTACAATGAGCAGTTCTTC.

The rearrangement uses TRBV27 and TRBJ2-1; TRBD1 might be the D (6 bases). CDR3 size: 15 residues. V was pared by 2 bases and J by 2 bases, with 10 bases between. Per germline, CDR1 MNHEY and CDR2 SMNVEV (reference sequence). The CDR3 reads CASSLAGVTYNEQFF. Here the CDR3 DNA reads TGTGCCAGCAGTTTAGCAGGGGTGACCTACAATGAGCAGTTCTTC.

The chain combines TRBV3-1 (or the pseudogene TRBV3-2) with TRBJ1-2; no definite D call. Trimming stripped 4 bases from V and 0 bases from J, with 9 bases between. Looked up from germline, CDR1 is LGHDT and CDR2 is YNNKEL (reference sequence). This CDR3 region has 14 residues. CDR3 amino acids: CASSLERSNYGYTF. The CDR3 DNA is TGTGCCAGCAGCCTCGAGAGGTCTAACTATGGCTACACCTTC.

The chain recombines TRBV24-1 with TRBJ2-7; D possibly corresponds to TRBD1 (6 bases). CDR1 and CDR2 (germline): KGHDR, SFDVKD. Trimming took off 4 bases at V and 4 bases at J, with 16 bases between the two ends. The CDR3 runs to 15 residues. The CDR3 loop is CATSDRRDTVYEQYF. In DNA form, the CDR3 reads TGTGCCACCAGTGACCGCCGGGACACGGTGTACGAGCAGTACTTC.

The chain recombines TRBV5-1 with TRBJ2-5, with TRBD2 matching 8 bases. CDR3 length equals 16 residues. In germline, CDR1 is SGHRS, CDR2 YFSETQ. V was clipped by 0 bases and J by 5 bases; unmatched bases: 9. The CDR3 DNA reads TGCGCCAGCAGCTTGGCCGGGGAGCGGGAGAGCGAGACCCAGTACTTC. Its protein product is CASSLAGERESETQYF.

The chain carries TRBV4-1 and TRBJ2-5, with 14 bases lining up with TRBD2. With 3 bases clipped from V and 5 bases from J, the junction kept 2 bases outside the gene matches. The CDR3 loop spans 15 amino acids. Germline assignment: CDR1 MGHRA and CDR2 YSYEKL. CDR3 amino acids: CASSQGLAGAETQYF. Written as DNA, the CDR3 is TGCGCCAGCAGCCAGGGACTAGCGGGAGCTGAGACCCAGTACTTC.

V gene TRBV19 combines with J gene TRBJ2-3; 8 nucleotides match TRBD2. The trim removed 1 base at V and 3 bases at J, leaving 12 bases unmatched. Germline lookup yields CDR1 LNHDA and CDR2 SQIVND (reference sequence). The CDR3 is 18 residues long. For the CDR3, the DNA is TGTGCCAGTAGTATAGTGACCCCCGGACTAGCAGGGACAGATACGCAGTATTTT. Its protein product is CASSIVTPGLAGTDTQYF.

This chain links TRBV2 with TRBJ1-2; D may be TRBD1 (6 bases). V was clipped by 4 bases and J by 6 bases, with 12 bases between them. Germline V gene lookup returns CDR1 SNHLY and CDR2 FYNNEI. CDR3 size: 13 residues. CDR3 protein: CASSASQGNGYTF. The CDR3, as DNA: TGTGCCAGCAGTGCGAGCCAGGGGAATGGCTACACCTTC.

CDR3 bases: TGTGCCAGCAGCTCTCAAGAGACCCAGTACTTC. Amino acids: CASSSQETQYF. This chain connects TRBV7-9 to TRBJ2-5; no clear D. The CDR3 covers 11 residues. V was trimmed by 4 bases and J by 2 bases, leaving 2 bases between them. Per germline, CDR1 SEHNR and CDR2 FQNEAQ (reference sequence).

This clone was seen ten or more times. This chain links TRBV5-1 with TRBJ2-3; perhaps TRBD2 as D (6 bases). Germline V lookup: CDR1 SGHRS, CDR2 YFSETQ. Trimming took 0 bases from V and 0 from J, leaving 8 bases between them. This CDR3 has 15 residues. This chain's CDR3 is CASSLVAASTDTQYF. CDR3 bases: TGCGCCAGCAGCTTGGTAGCGGCCAGCACAGATACGCAGTATTTT.

V usage is TRBV5-1 and J usage is TRBJ2-7, with 10 bases fitting TRBD2. The CDR3 sequence is 16 residues long. Germline values: CDR1 SGHRS, CDR2 YFSETQ. V dropped 4 bases and J dropped 5; count of bases not matched to a gene: 12. In DNA form, the CDR3 reads TGCGCCAGCAGCCAATTTCCGGGACTAGCGACCCACGAGCAGTACTTC. Protein: CASSQFPGLATHEQYF.

This clone was observed a few times. CDR3 in DNA: TGTGCCAGCACTCTTGTCGGGACAGGGGGCGGCTCTGGAAACACCATATATTTT. Protein product: CASTLVGTGGGSGNTIYF. The chain combines TRBV2 with TRBJ1-3; 12 bases are a match to TRBD1. CDR3 size: 18 residues. Germline loops: CDR1 SNHLY, CDR2 FYNNEI. V was pared by 7 bases and J by 0 bases, with 10 bases of the junction left unmatched.

This clone was counted a single time. The chain recombines TRBV30 with TRBJ1-2; TRBD1 aligns across 8 bases. The CDR3 runs to 12 residues. Per the germline V gene, CDR1 is GTSNPN and CDR2 is SVGIG (reference sequence). Unmatched junction bases numbered 3, after V lost 2 bases and J lost 7 bases. Here the CDR3 reads CAWSSGGRGYTF. CDR3 in DNA: TGTGCCTGGAGTTCAGGGGGCCGTGGCTACACCTTC.

This chain joins TRBV29-1 and TRBJ2-3, with TRBD1 matching 9 bases. Germline CDR1 and CDR2: SQVTM and ANQGSEA. This CDR3 comprises 15 residues. J was trimmed by 6 bases and V by 4 bases; bases with no gene match: 11. The CDR3 is CSVALTGGKADTQYF. The CDR3 nucleotides read TGCAGCGTTGCCTTAACAGGGGGCAAGGCGGATACGCAGTATTTT.